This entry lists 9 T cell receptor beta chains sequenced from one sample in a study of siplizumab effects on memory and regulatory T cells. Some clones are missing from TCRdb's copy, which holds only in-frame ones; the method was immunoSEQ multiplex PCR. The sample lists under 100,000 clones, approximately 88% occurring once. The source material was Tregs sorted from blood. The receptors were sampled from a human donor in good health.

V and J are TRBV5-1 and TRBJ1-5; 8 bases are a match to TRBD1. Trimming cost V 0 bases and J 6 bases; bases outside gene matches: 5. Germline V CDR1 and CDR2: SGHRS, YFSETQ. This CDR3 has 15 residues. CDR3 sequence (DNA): TGCGCCAGCAGCTTGGACAGGGGGAACGGTCAGCCCCAGCATTTT. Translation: CASSLDRGNGQPQHF.

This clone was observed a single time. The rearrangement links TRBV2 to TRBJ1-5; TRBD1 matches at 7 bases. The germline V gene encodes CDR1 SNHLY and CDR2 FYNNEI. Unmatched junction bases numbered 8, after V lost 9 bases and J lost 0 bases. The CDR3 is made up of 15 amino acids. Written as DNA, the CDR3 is TGTGCCAGTAGGGACAGTTTAAATAGCAATCAGCCCCAGCATTTT. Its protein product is CASRDSLNSNQPQHF.

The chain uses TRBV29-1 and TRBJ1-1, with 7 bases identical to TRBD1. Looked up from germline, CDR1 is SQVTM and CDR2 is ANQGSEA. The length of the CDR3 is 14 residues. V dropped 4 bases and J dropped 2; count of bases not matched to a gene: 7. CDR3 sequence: CSVVRRDSNTEAFF. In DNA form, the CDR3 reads TGCAGCGTTGTTCGCCGGGACAGCAACACTGAAGCTTTCTTT. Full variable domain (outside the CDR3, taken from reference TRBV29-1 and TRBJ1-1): SAVISQKPSRDICQRGTSLTIQCQVDSQVTMMFWYRQQPGQSLTLIATANQGSEATYESGFVIDKFPISRPNLTFSTLTVSNMSPEDSSIYLCSVVRRDSNTEAFFGQGTRLTVV.

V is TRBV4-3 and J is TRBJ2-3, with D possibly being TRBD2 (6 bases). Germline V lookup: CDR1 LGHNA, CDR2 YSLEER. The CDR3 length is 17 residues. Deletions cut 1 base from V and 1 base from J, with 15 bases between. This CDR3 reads CASSQGIAAARTDTQYF. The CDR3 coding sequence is TGCGCCAGCAGCCAAGGGATAGCGGCGGCCCGCACAGATACGCAGTATTTT.

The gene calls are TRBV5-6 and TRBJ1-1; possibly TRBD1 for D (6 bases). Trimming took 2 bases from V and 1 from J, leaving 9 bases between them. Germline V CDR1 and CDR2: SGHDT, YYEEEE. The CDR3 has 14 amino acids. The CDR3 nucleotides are TGTGCCAGCAGCTTTCCAGGGGCGAACACTGAAGCTTTCTTT. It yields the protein CASSFPGANTEAFF.

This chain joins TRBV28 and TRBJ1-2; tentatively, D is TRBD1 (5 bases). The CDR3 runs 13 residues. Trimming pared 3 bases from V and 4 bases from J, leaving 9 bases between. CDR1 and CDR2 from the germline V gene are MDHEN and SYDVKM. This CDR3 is CASSLGTGYGYTF. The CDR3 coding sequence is TGTGCCAGCAGTTTGGGGACGGGCTATGGCTACACCTTC.

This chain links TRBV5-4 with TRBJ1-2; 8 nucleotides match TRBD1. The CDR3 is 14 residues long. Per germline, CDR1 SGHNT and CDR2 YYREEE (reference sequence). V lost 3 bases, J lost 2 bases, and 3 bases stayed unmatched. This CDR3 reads CASSWTGTNYGYTF. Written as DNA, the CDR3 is TGTGCCAGCAGCTGGACAGGGACAAACTATGGCTACACCTTC.

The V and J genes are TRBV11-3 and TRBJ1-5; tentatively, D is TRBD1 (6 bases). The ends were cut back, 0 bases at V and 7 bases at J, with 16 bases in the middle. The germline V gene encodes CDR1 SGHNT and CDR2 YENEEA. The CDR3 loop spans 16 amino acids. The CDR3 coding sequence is TGTGCCAGCAGCTTAGACGCCAGGGGCTCCGAACAGCCCCAGCATTTT. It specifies CASSLDARGSEQPQHF.

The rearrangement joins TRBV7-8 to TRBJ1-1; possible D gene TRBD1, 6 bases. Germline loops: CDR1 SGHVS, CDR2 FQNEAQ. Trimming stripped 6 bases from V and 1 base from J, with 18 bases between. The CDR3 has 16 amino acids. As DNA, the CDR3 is TGTGCCAGCAGAATTACAGGGTCGGGCGGGAACACTGAAGCTTTCTTT. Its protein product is CASRITGSGGNTEAFF.